Listed here is a single TCR beta chain. Participants were aged roughly 18 to 95 years, lived in under 25 US areas, and enrolled virtually. The record originates from a study of blood T cell repertoires in COVID-19. TCRdb's table, derived via immunoSEQ multiplex PCR, lists solely in-frame clones and lacks some. The sample lists 280,000 or so clones, nearly 90% occurring once. The source is a woman aged 18-29 years with acute COVID-19. The sample taken for sequencing was PBMCs or T cells enriched from blood (not recorded which).

The CDR3 nucleotides read TGTGCCAGCAGCTTAGCATACGGGGTGGGCACTGAAGCTTTCTTT. It encodes CASSLAYGVGTEAFF. V gene TRBV7-9 combines with J gene TRBJ1-1; D is undetermined. The CDR3 is 15 amino acids. The V end was cut by 0 bases, the J end by 4 bases, with 12 bases between. From germline, CDR1 is SEHNR and CDR2 FQNEAQ (reference sequence).